This TCR beta chain was documented in a study of OX40 agonist ivuxolimab in advanced cancers. About the study: The study treated patients with ivuxolimab, an agonistic anti-OX40 (CD134) antibody. One patient with hepatocellular carcinoma and two with cutaneous melanoma, three in all, had partial responses.

Measured with immunoSEQ multiplex PCR; TCRdb has only the in-frame clones, and not every one. The sample contains about 84,000 clones, around nine tenths of which appear only once. Concerning this clone: The antigen is not known.

CDR1 and CDR2 (germline): SGHRS, YFSETQ. V was pared by 4 bases and J by 6 bases, with 4 bases of the junction left unmatched. The CDR3 runs to 13 residues. Study outcomes and limitations: Both CD4+ and CD8+ T cell populations in blood had undergone clonal expansion by week 6 at 0.1 to 3.0 mg/kg. CD8+ T cells were the subset that, on average, had more expanded clones than CD4+.

This receptor was obtained from an adult with an advanced solid tumor such as melanoma, head and neck, liver or kidney cancer. The chain combines TRBV5-1 with TRBJ1-2; 9 bases line up with TRBD1. Specimen: CD4+ or CD8+ T cells sorted from blood, collected in a trial of the OX40 agonist ivuxolimab. The chain's CDR3 is CASSQDRGDGYTF. In nucleotides, the CDR3 is TGCGCCAGCAGCCAGGACAGGGGTGATGGCTACACCTTC. Combining the CDR3 with reference TRBV5-1 and TRBJ1-2 gives the whole variable domain KAGVTQTPRYLIKTRGQQVTLSCSPISGHRSVSWYQQTPGQGLQFLFEYFSETQRNKGNFPGRFSGRQFSNSRSEMNVSTLELGDSALYLCASSQDRGDGYTFGSGTRLTVV.